The clone carrying this T cell receptor beta chain was seen more than once but under ten times. Treatment reported: around 19 received Ad26.COV2.S at low or high dose, single or two shots; several received placebo; per-sample allocation not given. Each sample was drawn 63 days after the first injection (of vaccine or placebo). This entry comes from a study of Ad26.COV2.S vaccination and SARS-CoV-2 variants. Profiled with immunoSEQ multiplex PCR; TCRdb holds only in-frame clones, not every one. The table has hundreds of thousands of clones, roughly 87% seen once. CDR3 size: 14 residues. V lost 6 bases, J lost 7 bases, and 13 bases lay in between. Germline-derived CDR1 and CDR2 are LNHDA and SQIVND (reference sequence).

The sequencing used peripheral blood, collected in a trial of Ad26.COV2.S vaccine versus placebo. The clonotype comes from a person aged 18 to 65 who received the Ad26.COV2.S COVID-19 vaccine or a placebo. This chain uses TRBV19 with TRBJ1-6; D remains unclear. CDR3 coding DNA: TGTGCCAGTAGCCTCGCCGTGAGGAATTCACCCCTCCACTTT. The encoded protein is CASSLAVRNSPLHF.